The 9 T cell receptor beta chains reported below all come from one sample, sequenced in a study of T-cell memory formation after mild COVID-19. TCRdb itself ran the 5' RACE reads through MiXCR, one entry per CDR3 protein. Of about 210,000 distinct CDR3 sequences detected, about 10% appear once; the ten largest clones hold under 3.5%. The sequenced sample was PBMCs or a T cell subset sorted from them (not recorded which). The receptors shown here come from a man between 18 and 35 years old who had mild COVID-19 (a few samples of this study predate the infection). Cell type and time point are not known.

This clonotype was seen many times. The chain combines TRBV5-1 with TRBJ2-1; the D is unclear. This CDR3 has 14 residues. V lost 5 bases and J lost 1, with 10 bases in between. Germline CDR1 and CDR2: SGHRS and YFSETQ. The CDR3 DNA follows: TGCGCCAGCAGTGGTACGGAGTCCTACAATGAGCAGTTCTTC. Amino acids: CASSGTESYNEQFF.

The chain carries TRBV4-3 and TRBJ2-5; possibly TRBD1 for D (5 bases). The CDR3 contains 16 residues. Germline CDR1 reads LGHNA; CDR2 reads YSLEER. V gave up 3 bases and J gave up 6 bases, with 20 bases separating them. The CDR3 coding sequence is TGCGCCAGCAGCCACGGGTGGGGCAGGGTGACCAAGACCCAGTACTTC. Translating gives CASSHGWGRVTKTQYF.

In its sample, this clonotype was seen many times. The chain couples TRBV7-9 to TRBJ2-3; D perhaps matches TRBD2 (7 bases). The germline V gene has CDR1 SEHNR and CDR2 FQNEAQ (reference sequence). Trimming shortened V by 8 bases and J by 3 bases, and 9 bases separated the two germline ends. The CDR3 is 12 amino acids. CDR3 loop: CASRGATDTQYF. The CDR3 region has the DNA TGTGCCAGCCGGGGGGCAACAGATACGCAGTATTTT.

This clonotype was seen at least ten times. This chain joins TRBV5-1 and TRBJ1-2, with D possibly TRBD1 on 6 matching bases. Trimming stripped 4 bases from V and 4 bases from J, with 14 bases between. CDR1 and CDR2 from the germline V gene are SGHRS and YFSETQ. The CDR3 runs 14 residues. DNA for the CDR3: TGCGCCAGCAGCCAGGTTGGACAGTCCTATGGCTACACCTTC. Protein: CASSQVGQSYGYTF.

The DNA of the CDR3 is TGTGCCACCAGCAGAGGGACTAGCGCAACCCAAGATACGCAGTATTTT. Amino acid sequence: CATSRGTSATQDTQYF. This chain joins TRBV15 and TRBJ2-3; 9 positions agree with TRBD2. V shed 1 base, J shed 5 bases, and the junction held 7 bases outside the gene matches. Germline V gene sequence: CDR1 LNHNV, CDR2 YYDKDF (reference sequence). The CDR3 contains 16 residues.

V and J are TRBV3-1 and TRBJ1-2; a weak D match, TRBD1 (5 bases). Trimming took 2 bases from V and 8 from J, leaving 30 bases between them. The CDR3 totals 19 residues. Germline lookup yields CDR1 LGHDT and CDR2 YNNKEL (reference sequence). Here the CDR3 reads CASSQRPPGFWRGFMGYTF. The CDR3 nucleotides read TGTGCCAGCAGCCAACGGCCCCCAGGGTTTTGGAGAGGTTTTATGGGCTACACCTTC. Drawing the rest from reference TRBV3-1 and TRBJ1-2, the complete variable domain is DTAVSQTPKYLVTQMGNDKSIKCEQNLGHDTMYWYKQDSKKFLKIMFSYNNKELIINETVPNRFSPKSPDKAHLNLHINSLELGDSAVYFCASSQRPPGFWRGFMGYTFGSGTRLTVV.

V and J are TRBV5-1 and TRBJ2-1; 8 nucleotides match TRBD1. The CDR3 has 14 amino acids. Per germline, CDR1 SGHRS and CDR2 YFSETQ. J gave up 9 bases and V 1 base, and 6 bases lay outside the gene matches. The CDR3 loop is CASSLSMDRAEQFF. For the CDR3, the DNA is TGCGCCAGCAGCTTGTCAATGGACAGGGCTGAGCAGTTCTTC. The full variable domain, in which reference TRBV5-1 and TRBJ2-1 provide the parts outside the CDR3, is KAGVTQTPRYLIKTRGQQVTLSCSPISGHRSVSWYQQTPGQGLQFLFEYFSETQRNKGNFPGRFSGRQFSNSRSEMNVSTLELGDSALYLCASSLSMDRAEQFFGPGTRLTVL.

This clonotype has more than one count but fewer than ten. The gene calls are TRBV6-6 and TRBJ2-3; TRBD2 might be the D (5 bases). There are 12 residues in the CDR3. CDR1 is MNHNY, CDR2 SVGAGI, per germline (reference sequence). Trimming pared 5 bases from V and 3 bases from J, leaving 6 bases between. CDR3 region: CASSAGTDTQYF. The DNA for the CDR3 is TGTGCCAGCAGTGCGGGTACAGATACGCAGTATTTT.

This clonotype showed up just a few times. The gene calls are TRBV6-5 and TRBJ2-5; possibly TRBD2 for D (6 bases). V lost 6 bases, J lost 5 bases, and 22 bases lay in between. Germline CDR1 reads MNHEY; CDR2 reads SVGAGI. This CDR3 is built from 16 residues. In DNA, the CDR3 is TGTGCCAGCAGCCGAAGGCCAACTAGCTCCTTGGAGACCCAGTACTTC. It yields the protein CASSRRPTSSLETQYF.